These 9 T cell receptor beta chains originate from one sample sequenced in a study of PD-L1 blockade in urothelial cancer. Profiled with immunoSEQ multiplex PCR; TCRdb holds only in-frame clones, not every one. The sample yields some 100,000 clones, approximately 91% seen once. The sample consisted of PBMCs, taken around atezolizumab (anti-PD-L1) treatment. These receptors were taken from a woman aged 80 or over with urothelial cancer.

The genes are TRBV28 and TRBJ2-6; TRBD1 aligns across 8 bases. CDR1 is MDHEN and CDR2 is SYDVKM in the germline V gene. With 7 bases clipped from V and 1 base from J, the junction kept 12 bases outside the gene matches. The CDR3 contains 18 residues. The CDR3 sequence: CASMMAGTGLSGANVLTF. In DNA form, the CDR3 reads TGTGCCAGCATGATGGCCGGGACAGGCCTGTCTGGGGCCAACGTCCTGACTTTC.

The chain couples TRBV19 to TRBJ2-3; 8 bases map to TRBD2. The CDR3 spans 14 residues. The V gene's germline CDR1 is LNHDA and CDR2 SQIVND (reference sequence). The V gene end was trimmed by 9 bases and the J gene end by 2 bases; junction bases not matched to a gene: 7. The CDR3 nucleotides read TGTGCCAGCGGACTAGCTGGATTCACAGATACGCAGTATTTT. Protein sequence: CASGLAGFTDTQYF.

The chain carries TRBV10-3 and TRBJ1-1; D gene ambiguous. The CDR3 has 13 amino acids. V was trimmed by 3 bases and J by 8 bases, leaving 13 bases between them. Germline V gene lookup returns CDR1 ENHRY and CDR2 SYGVKD. CDR3 region: CAISEIAATEAFF. The CDR3, as DNA: TGTGCCATCAGTGAAATCGCGGCAACCGAAGCTTTCTTT.

This rearrangement joins TRBV19 to TRBJ1-3; D may be TRBD1 (6 bases). Germline values: CDR1 LNHDA, CDR2 SQIVND (reference sequence). This CDR3 spans 16 amino acids. Trimming removed 4 bases at V and 0 bases at J, with 13 bases between. The CDR3 loop is CASSKPRDNSGNTIYF. CDR3 DNA: TGTGCCAGTAGTAAACCCCGGGACAACTCTGGAAACACCATATATTTT.

The CDR3 protein is CASSAQTGQQPQHF. The CDR3 DNA follows: TGCGCCAGCAGCGCACAGACAGGGCAACAGCCCCAGCATTTT. This chain joins TRBV5-1 and TRBJ1-5; 7 nucleotides line up with TRBD1. The CDR3 loop spans 14 amino acids. V trimming: 4 bases; J trimming: 7 bases; junction bases outside the gene matches: 8. Germline CDR1 and CDR2: SGHRS and YFSETQ.

The V gene is TRBV9, the J gene TRBJ2-1; TRBD2 aligns across 11 bases. V shed 0 bases, J shed 10 bases, and the junction held 6 bases outside the gene matches. The CDR3 spans 15 residues. The germline V gene has CDR1 SGDLS and CDR2 YYNGEE. The CDR3 reads CASSVELAGAREQFF. As DNA, the CDR3 is TGTGCCAGCAGCGTAGAACTAGCGGGAGCCCGGGAGCAGTTCTTC.

V is TRBV20-1 and J is TRBJ1-2, with D perhaps TRBD1 (6 bases). The CDR3 is made up of 11 amino acids. The germline gives CDR1 DFQATT, CDR2 SNEGSKA (reference sequence). This chain's CDR3 is CRWDDRHGYTF. As DNA, the CDR3 is TGCAGATGGGACGACAGGCATGGCTACACCTTC.

The V call is TRBV5-5, the J call TRBJ2-3; D possibly corresponds to TRBD1 (6 bases). V was trimmed by 0 bases and J by 0 bases, leaving 14 bases between them. The CDR3 spans 17 residues. Germline CDR1 reads SGHKS; CDR2 reads YYEKEE (reference sequence). CDR3 sequence reads: CASSLVPDSPSTDTQYF. The CDR3, as DNA: TGTGCCAGCAGCTTGGTCCCGGACAGCCCTAGCACAGATACGCAGTATTTT. Full variable domain (missing parts from reference TRBV5-5 and TRBJ2-3): DAGVTQSPTHLIKTRGQQVTLRCSPISGHKSVSWYQQVLGQGPQFIFQYYEKEERGRGNFPDRFSARQFPNYSSELNVNALLLGDSALYLCASSLVPDSPSTDTQYFGPGTRLTVL.

The V gene is TRBV9, the J gene TRBJ1-1; D unclear. The germline V gene encodes CDR1 SGDLS and CDR2 YYNGEE. V shed 0 bases and J shed 2 bases, with 8 bases lying between them. CDR3 length: 14 residues. The CDR3 region is CASSVVTVNTEAFF. CDR3 in DNA: TGTGCCAGCAGCGTAGTAACGGTTAACACTGAAGCTTTCTTT.